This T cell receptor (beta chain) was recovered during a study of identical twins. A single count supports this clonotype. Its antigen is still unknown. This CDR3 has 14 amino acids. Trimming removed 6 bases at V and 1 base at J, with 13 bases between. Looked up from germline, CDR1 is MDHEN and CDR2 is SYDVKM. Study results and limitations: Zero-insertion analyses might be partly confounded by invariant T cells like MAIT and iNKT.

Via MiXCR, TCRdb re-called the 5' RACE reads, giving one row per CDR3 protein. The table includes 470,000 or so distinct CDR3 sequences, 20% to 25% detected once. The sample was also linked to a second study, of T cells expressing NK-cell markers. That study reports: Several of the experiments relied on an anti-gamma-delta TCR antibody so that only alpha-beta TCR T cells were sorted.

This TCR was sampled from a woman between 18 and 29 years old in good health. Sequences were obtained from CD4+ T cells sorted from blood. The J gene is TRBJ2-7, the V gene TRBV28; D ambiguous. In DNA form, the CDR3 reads TGTGCCAGCAGCCTTATTTCCCGTTCCTACGAGCAGTACTTC. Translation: CASSLISRSYEQYF.